The 15 T cell receptor beta chains reported below all come from one sample, sequenced in a study of T cells in Graves' hyperthyroidism and ophthalmopathy (dated by TCRdb to between 2019 and 2020). The library was prepared using multiplex PCR. Sequencing instrument: Illumina HiSeq 2000. TCR beta CDR3 regions were amplified from RNA transcripts. A first-round RT-PCR of the TCR CDR3 used the HTBI primer set with the Qiagen OneStep RT-PCR kit. Clones were called with MiXCR by TCRdb after fastp trimmed the public reads at Q25, and only in-frame beta chains were retained. Identical CDR3 protein sequences are pooled into one entry, listed with their most common genes and DNA. In all, the sample holds 750,000 to 950,000 distinct CDR3 sequences, and roughly 37% of those were seen once. The ten largest clones add up to 7% to 10% of the sample. The sequenced material came from blood. The source is a man aged 18-30 years with Graves' hyperthyroidism.

This clonotype was observed at least ten times. The rearrangement uses TRBV20-1 and TRBJ1-1; TRBD1 is a possible D gene (5 bases). The CDR3 loop spans 14 amino acids. Per the germline V gene, CDR1 is DFQATT and CDR2 is SNEGSKA (reference sequence). V dropped 3 bases and J dropped 1 base, with 12 bases sitting between them. CDR3 sequence reads: CSASLGRRNTEAFF. The CDR3 DNA is TGCAGTGCTAGTCTGGGACGGCGGAACACTGAAGCTTTCTTT.

In this sample, this clonotype turned up many times. This CDR3 is CASSVAASTEAFF. The CDR3 region has the DNA TGTGCCAGCAGCGTTGCAGCCTCCACTGAAGCTTTCTTT. This rearrangement joins TRBV9 to TRBJ1-1; D is unclear. There are 13 residues in the CDR3. V was cut by 2 bases and J by 4 bases, with 9 bases left in between. Germline V gene sequence: CDR1 SGDLS, CDR2 YYNGEE. Full variable domain (outside the CDR3, taken from reference TRBV9 and TRBJ1-1): DSGVTQTPKHLITATGQRVTLRCSPRSGDLSVYWYQQSLDQGLQFLIQYYNGEERAKGNILERFSAQQFPDLHSELNLSSLELGDSALYFCASSVAASTEAFFGQGTRLTVV.

This clonotype was counted at least ten times. V usage is TRBV29-1 and J usage is TRBJ1-5, with a weak D call TRBD1 (6 bases). The CDR3 loop spans 13 amino acids. The V end was cut by 6 bases, the J end by 3 bases, with 12 bases between. CDR1 SQVTM and CDR2 ANQGSEA come from the germline V gene. CDR3 region: CSVRGQNNQPQHF. The CDR3 coding sequence is TGCAGCGTACGCGGACAGAACAATCAGCCCCAGCATTTT.

The J gene is TRBJ1-5, the V gene TRBV6-1; D remains ambiguous. The length of the CDR3 is 15 residues. Germline assignment: CDR1 MNHNS and CDR2 SASEGT. Trimming removed 7 bases from V and 1 base from J, with 14 bases in between. As DNA, the CDR3 is TGTGCCAGCACCATTGGGCCGTTGAGCAATCAGCCCCAGCATTTT. Amino acid sequence: CASTIGPLSNQPQHF.

Many counts were recorded for this clonotype. The rearrangement uses TRBV15 and TRBJ1-3; no clear D. Trimming shortened V by 0 bases and J by 0 bases, and 9 bases separated the two germline ends. The CDR3 covers 16 residues. Germline values: CDR1 LNHNV, CDR2 YYDKDF (reference sequence). CDR3 protein: CATSRDPVGSGNTIYF. The DNA of the CDR3 is TGTGCCACCAGCAGAGACCCAGTAGGCTCTGGAAACACCATATATTTT.

On this clonotype: This may arise from a read error, as a much more abundant clone is one base away. V is TRBV6-2 or TRBV6-3 and J is TRBJ1-5; D ambiguous. V lost 6 bases and J lost 3, with 12 bases in between. CDR1 and CDR2 from the germline V gene are MNHEY and SVGEGT. The CDR3 runs to 14 residues. DNA of the CDR3: TGTGCCAGCAGAGGCCCGGGAGACAATCAGCCCCAGCATTTT. It is translated as CASRGPGDNQPQHF.

The V and J genes are TRBV9 and TRBJ1-1; D perhaps matches TRBD1 (5 bases). V was trimmed by 0 bases and J by 10 bases, leaving 16 bases between them. This CDR3 comprises 14 residues. Germline V CDR1 and CDR2: SGDLS, YYNGEE. CDR3 region: CASSVGKGSVGAFF. CDR3 sequence (DNA): TGTGCCAGCAGCGTAGGTAAGGGGAGTGTTGGAGCTTTCTTT.

The chain's CDR3 is CASSLELEGPGETQYF. CDR3 nucleotide sequence: TGTGCCAGCAGCTTAGAGCTGGAGGGCCCGGGGGAGACCCAGTACTTC. V usage is TRBV7-2 and J usage is TRBJ2-5; a possible D gene is TRBD2 (6 bases). CDR1 is SGHTA, CDR2 FQGNSA, per germline. Trimming left V 1 base short and J 5 bases short, with 17 bases between. The CDR3 covers 16 residues.

There are a few counts of this clonotype. The rearrangement uses TRBV7-3 and TRBJ2-2, with D possibly matching TRBD2 (5 bases). The germline V gene has CDR1 SGHTA and CDR2 FQGTGA. V lost 0 bases, J lost 1 base, and 9 bases lay in between. The CDR3 is 16 residues long. The CDR3: CASSLTRAGNTGELFF. The CDR3 DNA sequence: TGTGCCAGCAGCTTAACAAGGGCGGGGAACACCGGGGAGCTGTTTTTT.

This clonotype has just a few counts. The chain recombines TRBV7-2 with TRBJ2-7, with TRBD2 as a possible D gene (6 bases). The CDR3 sequence is 14 residues long. The V gene's germline CDR1 is SGHTA and CDR2 FQGNSA. V was pared by 5 bases and J by 5 bases, with 16 bases between. The CDR3 spells CASSQAWGDHEQYF. The DNA for the CDR3 is TGTGCCAGCAGCCAGGCATGGGGGGACCACGAGCAGTACTTC. The full variable domain, its missing parts supplied by reference TRBV7-2 and TRBJ2-7, is GAGVSQSPSNKVTEKGKDVELRCDPISGHTALYWYRQSLGQGLEFLIYFQGNSAPDKSGLPSDRFSAERTGGSVSTLTIQRTQQEDSAVYLCASSQAWGDHEQYFGPGTRLTVT.

This clonotype occurred a few times. The J gene is TRBJ2-5, the V gene TRBV5-1, with 14 bases that match TRBD2. Trimming cost V 4 bases and J 5 bases; bases outside gene matches: 7. Looked up from germline, CDR1 is SGHRS and CDR2 is YFSETQ. This CDR3 is built from 16 residues. In DNA form, the CDR3 reads TGCGCCAGCAGCCCGGGGGGGACTAGCGGGAGCGAGACCCAGTACTTC. Its translation is CASSPGGTSGSETQYF.

As to this clonotype: A much larger clone differs from this one at a single base, so this may be a read error. V gene TRBV7-8 combines with J gene TRBJ1-6; D uncertain. There are 11 residues in the CDR3. The V end was cut by 5 bases, the J end by 13 bases, with 9 bases between. Germline CDR1 SGHVS, CDR2 FQNEAQ. The CDR3 loop reads CASSPVDPLHF. The CDR3 DNA sequence: TGTGCCAGCAGCCCGGTGGACCCCCTCCACTTT.

This rearrangement joins TRBV10-3 to TRBJ2-7; D gene ambiguous. The germline gives CDR1 ENHRY, CDR2 SYGVKD. The V and J ends lost 0 bases and 4 bases respectively, with 13 bases between them. The CDR3 length is 15 residues. The chain's CDR3 is CAISESPDLQYEQYF. The CDR3 DNA reads as TGTGCCATCAGTGAGTCCCCGGACCTTCAGTACGAGCAGTACTTC.

A few counts support this clonotype. The chain combines TRBV20-1 with TRBJ1-2, with D uncertain. Trimming shortened V by 0 bases and J by 6 bases, and 17 bases separated the two germline ends. Germline CDR1 reads DFQATT; CDR2 reads SNEGSKA (reference sequence). CDR3 length: 15 residues. In nucleotides, the CDR3 is TGCAGTGCTAGAGAGCCCCTCGGACGTGGGAATGGCTACACCTTC. This translates into CSAREPLGRGNGYTF.

The rearrangement joins TRBV19 to TRBJ1-5; D possibly corresponds to TRBD1 (6 bases). The V end was cut by 4 bases, the J end by 3 bases, with 16 bases between. The CDR3 has 16 amino acids. Germline V CDR1 and CDR2: LNHDA, SQIVND (reference sequence). The CDR3 loop is CASSTVDRPLNQPQHF. Written as DNA, the CDR3 is TGTGCCAGTAGTACTGTTGACAGGCCCCTCAATCAGCCCCAGCATTTT.